The 21 T cell receptor beta chains given below trace back to one sample, sequenced in a study of post-analysis software for immune sequencing data. These receptors' antigens are unknown. Unique molecular identifiers were built into the TCR beta cDNA libraries. TCRdb re-called the PCR reads with MiXCR, one entry per CDR3 protein. The data contain roughly 700,000 distinct CDR3 sequences, around 27% of them singletons. Overall study results and limits: Higher frequency in patients than in controls was seen for about five TRBV segments, with TRBV5-6, TRBV5-1 and TRBV20-1 among them.

Sequenced input: blood. These receptors all come from a girl under 18 with multiple sclerosis.

This clonotype was counted between two and nine times. V gene TRBV10-3 combines with J gene TRBJ2-3; a possible D gene is TRBD2 (6 bases). The CDR3 extends over 18 amino acids. V was pared by 2 bases and J by 1 base, with 19 bases between. CDR1 and CDR2 (germline): ENHRY, SYGVKD. Here the CDR3 DNA reads TGTGCCATCAGTGAGCGTCTAGTGACGCCGGGGGGCACAGATACGCAGTATTTT. Its protein product is CAISERLVTPGGTDTQYF.

The chain combines TRBV6-6 with TRBJ2-3, with 7 positions matching TRBD2. The CDR3 extends over 17 amino acids. Germline assignment: CDR1 MNHNY and CDR2 SVGAGI (reference sequence). V gave up 7 bases and J gave up 8 bases; unmatched junction bases: 21. CDR3 region: CASTTSPSGPSASTQYF. The DNA for the CDR3 is TGTGCCAGCACCACCAGCCCTAGCGGCCCCTCCGCCAGTACGCAGTATTTT.

The V and J genes are TRBV5-1 and TRBJ2-1; D gene unclear. In germline, CDR1 is SGHRS, CDR2 YFSETQ. This CDR3 has 15 residues. V was shortened by 1 base and J by 0 bases, with 8 bases between the two germline ends. The CDR3 region has the DNA TGCGCCAGCAGCTTGCCCTCATTCTCCTACAATGAGCAGTTCTTC. It encodes CASSLPSFSYNEQFF.

This chain joins TRBV20-1 and TRBJ1-5; 7 bases are a match to TRBD1. This CDR3 is 13 amino acids long. V was clipped by 8 bases and J by 4 bases; unmatched bases: 8. The germline gives CDR1 DFQATT, CDR2 SNEGSKA (reference sequence). The CDR3 protein is CSTKTGRNQPQHF. CDR3 coding DNA: TGCAGTACAAAGACAGGGAGAAATCAGCCCCAGCATTTT.

This clonotype appeared once. This chain joins TRBV20-1 and TRBJ1-1; weak D call: TRBD1 (6 bases). V lost 5 bases, J lost 1 base, and 17 bases lay in between. Germline V gene lookup returns CDR1 DFQATT and CDR2 SNEGSKA (reference sequence). The CDR3 extends over 15 amino acids. Here the CDR3 reads CSARQASNKNTEAFF. CDR3 coding DNA: TGCAGTGCTCGACAGGCCTCGAATAAGAACACTGAAGCTTTCTTT.

The rearrangement uses TRBV7-2 and TRBJ1-6, with D possibly TRBD1 on 5 matching bases. In germline, CDR1 is SGHTA, CDR2 FQGNSA. Trimming took 7 bases from V and 9 from J, leaving 19 bases between them. The CDR3 has 15 residues. CDR3 bases: TGTGCCAGCACCAAGAGAGACAAGGGGAGTTCACCCCTCCACTTT. Protein product: CASTKRDKGSSPLHF.

This clonotype was counted a few times. The chain uses TRBV10-1 and TRBJ2-1, with D possibly called TRBD1 or TRBD2 (5 bases each). CDR1 and CDR2 from the germline V gene are WNHNN and SYGVQD (reference sequence). The CDR3 is 13 residues long. Trimming shortened V by 6 bases and J by 6 bases, and 12 bases separated the two germline ends. CDR3 DNA: TGCGCCAGCAGCCGGGACGCTGGCAATGAGCAGTTCTTC. The encoded protein is CASSRDAGNEQFF.

The chain recombines TRBV12-5 with TRBJ2-3; 7 nucleotides align to TRBD2. Germline assignment: CDR1 LGHNT and CDR2 FRNRAP. The CDR3 consists of 17 residues. The trim removed 7 bases at V and 2 bases at J, leaving 15 bases unmatched. The DNA for the CDR3 is TGTGCTAGTGCCCCTCGGTGGGCGGGAGACGACACAGATACGCAGTATTTT. Protein product: CASAPRWAGDDTDTQYF.

This clonotype was detected many times. The V gene is TRBV11-3, the J gene TRBJ2-5; D unresolved. The CDR3 is 13 residues long. Looked up from germline, CDR1 is SGHNT and CDR2 is YENEEA. The germline V and J ends were trimmed by 2 bases and 5 bases, with 9 bases remaining between them. The CDR3 DNA sequence: TGTGCCAGCAGCTTACAGATCGGGGAGACCCAGTACTTC. Translating it yields CASSLQIGETQYF.

V is TRBV20-1 and J is TRBJ2-1; TRBD2 might be the D (5 bases). V was cut by 3 bases and J by 0 bases, with 12 bases left in between. CDR1 is DFQATT, CDR2 SNEGSKA, per germline (reference sequence). The CDR3 consists of 15 residues. DNA for the CDR3: TGCAGTGCTAGGACTGTGGGGAGCTCCTACAATGAGCAGTTCTTC. This encodes CSARTVGSSYNEQFF.

This clonotype was detected many times. The gene calls are TRBV3-1 and TRBJ2-7, with unresolved D. The V end was cut by 1 base, the J end by 5 bases, with 6 bases between. The germline V gene encodes CDR1 LGHDT and CDR2 YNNKEL (reference sequence). The CDR3 loop spans 12 amino acids. The CDR3 DNA follows: TGTGCCAGCAGCCAAGTAGAGGACGAGCAGTACTTC. Protein: CASSQVEDEQYF.

The chain joins TRBV11-2 to TRBJ2-1, with D tentatively TRBD1 (5 bases). The CDR3 consists of 15 residues. V was shortened by 3 bases and J by 2 bases, with 11 bases between the two germline ends. Germline values: CDR1 SGHAT, CDR2 FQNNGV. The CDR3 nucleotides read TGTGCCAGCAGCTTCGGGCTCAGGGCCTACAATGAGCAGTTCTTC. This codes for CASSFGLRAYNEQFF.

This clonotype was seen a single time. V gene TRBV5-1 combines with J gene TRBJ2-2; D ambiguous. The length of the CDR3 is 16 residues. Looked up from germline, CDR1 is SGHRS and CDR2 is YFSETQ. V was pared by 0 bases and J by 3 bases, with 12 bases between. CDR3 sequence: CASSLDGRIDTGELFF. CDR3 DNA sequence: TGCGCCAGCAGCTTGGATGGCAGGATCGACACCGGGGAGCTGTTTTTT.

The chain employs TRBV11-2 and TRBJ2-5; D unresolved. The CDR3 sequence is 14 residues long. The germline V gene has CDR1 SGHAT and CDR2 FQNNGV. V was shortened by 5 bases and J by 4 bases, with 14 bases between the two germline ends. This chain's CDR3 is CASSEYWGSETQYF. The CDR3 coding sequence is TGTGCCAGCAGCGAGTATTGGGGTTCAGAGACCCAGTACTTC. The variable domain in full, completed from reference TRBV11-2 and TRBJ2-5, reads EAGVAQSPRYKIIEKRQSVAFWCNPISGHATLYWYQQILGQGPKLLIQFQNNGVVDDSQLPKDRFSAERLKGVDSTLKIQPAKLEDSAVYLCASSEYWGSETQYFGPGTRLLVL.

This chain uses TRBV12-3 or TRBV12-4 with TRBJ1-2; no clear D. V was pared by 4 bases and J by 6 bases, with 15 bases between. The CDR3 runs to 14 residues. The CDR3 region is CASSSAPRIDGYTF. The CDR3 DNA reads TGTGCCAGCAGTTCAGCCCCCAGAATCGATGGCTACACCTTC.

The chain is built from TRBV29-1 and TRBJ1-1, with unresolved D. The CDR3 extends over 10 amino acids. Deletions cut 4 bases from V and 10 bases from J, with 10 bases between. Germline-derived CDR1 and CDR2 are SQVTM and ANQGSEA. In DNA form, the CDR3 reads TGCAGCGTTGTATCCCCCCCAGCTTTCTTT. It encodes CSVVSPPAFF.

The rearrangement links TRBV6-5 to TRBJ2-5; D tentatively fits TRBD1 or TRBD2 (7 bases each). CDR1 and CDR2 (germline): MNHEY, SVGAGI. V lost 0 bases, J lost 11 bases, and 22 bases lay in between. The CDR3 is made up of 16 amino acids. The DNA for the CDR3 is TGTGCCAGCAGTTACTCGGGCAGGGGGGGCCTATCGGAGCAGTACTTC. This translates into CASSYSGRGGLSEQYF.

The chain has TRBV5-5 and TRBJ2-7; 7 nucleotides agree with TRBD1. The V gene's germline CDR1 is SGHKS and CDR2 YYEKEE (reference sequence). CDR3 length: 14 amino acids. V shed 3 bases, J shed 5 bases, and the junction held 8 bases outside the gene matches. The CDR3 protein is CASSSDRVVNEQYF. The CDR3 bases are TGTGCCAGCAGCTCAGACAGGGTTGTCAACGAGCAGTACTTC.

The rearrangement joins TRBV3-1 to TRBJ2-5; D gene ambiguous. Germline CDR1 reads LGHDT; CDR2 reads YNNKEL (reference sequence). The CDR3 sequence is 13 residues long. V was trimmed by 3 bases and J by 4 bases, leaving 9 bases between them. CDR3: CASSQGRSETQYF. The CDR3 DNA reads as TGTGCCAGCAGCCAGGGCCGTTCAGAGACCCAGTACTTC.

The gene calls are TRBV4-1 and TRBJ1-1, with D uncertain. This CDR3 is 14 amino acids long. V dropped 5 bases and J dropped 1 base, with 11 bases sitting between them. Germline assignment: CDR1 MGHRA and CDR2 YSYEKL. CDR3 sequence (DNA): TGCGCCAGCAGCACTGCACGGACGAACACTGAAGCTTTCTTT. Protein sequence: CASSTARTNTEAFF.

The rearrangement uses TRBV20-1 and TRBJ1-1, with 7 bases that match TRBD1. Germline loops: CDR1 DFQATT, CDR2 SNEGSKA (reference sequence). The ends lost 4 bases at V and 1 base at J; junction bases unmatched: 3. CDR3 size: 13 residues. The CDR3 DNA follows: TGCAGTGCTATCCGGACAGGGAACACTGAAGCTTTCTTT. Amino acid sequence: CSAIRTGNTEAFF.